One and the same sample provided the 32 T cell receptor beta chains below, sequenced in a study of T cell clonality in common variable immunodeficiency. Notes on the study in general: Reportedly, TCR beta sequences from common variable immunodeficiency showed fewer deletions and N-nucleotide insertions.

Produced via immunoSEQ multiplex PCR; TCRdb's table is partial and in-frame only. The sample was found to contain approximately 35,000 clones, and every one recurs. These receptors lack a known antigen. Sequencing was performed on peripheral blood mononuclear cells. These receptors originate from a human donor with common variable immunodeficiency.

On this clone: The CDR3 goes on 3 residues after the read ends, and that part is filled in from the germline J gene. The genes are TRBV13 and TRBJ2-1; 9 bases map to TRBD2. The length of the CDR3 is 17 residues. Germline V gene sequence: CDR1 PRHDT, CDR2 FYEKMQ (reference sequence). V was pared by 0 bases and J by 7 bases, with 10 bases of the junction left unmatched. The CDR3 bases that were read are TGTGCCAGCAGCTTAGGTAAACTAGCGGGTGCGTGGAATGAG. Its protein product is CASSLGKLAGAWNE. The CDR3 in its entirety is CASSLGKLAGAWNEQFF.

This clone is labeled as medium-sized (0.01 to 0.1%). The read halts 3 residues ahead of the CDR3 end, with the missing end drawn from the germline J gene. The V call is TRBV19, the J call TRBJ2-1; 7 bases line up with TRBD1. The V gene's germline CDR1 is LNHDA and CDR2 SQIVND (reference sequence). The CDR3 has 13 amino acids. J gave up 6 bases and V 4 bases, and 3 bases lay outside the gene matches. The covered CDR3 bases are TGTGCCAGTAGTACGGGACAGTTCAATGAG. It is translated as CASSTGQFNE. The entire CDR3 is CASSTGQFNEQFF. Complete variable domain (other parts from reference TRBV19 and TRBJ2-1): DGGITQSPKYLFRKEGQNVTLSCEQNLNHDAMYWYRQDPGQGLRLIYYSQIVNDFQKGDIAEGYSVSREKKESFPLTVTSAQKNPTAFYLCASSTGQFNEQFFGPGTRLTVL.

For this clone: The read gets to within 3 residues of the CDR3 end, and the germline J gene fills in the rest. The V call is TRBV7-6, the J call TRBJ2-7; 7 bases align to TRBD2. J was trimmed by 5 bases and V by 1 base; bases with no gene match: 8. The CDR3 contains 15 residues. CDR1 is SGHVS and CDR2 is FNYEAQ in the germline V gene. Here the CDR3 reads CASSLGGEGIHEQYF. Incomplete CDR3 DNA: TGTGCCAGCAGCTTAGGGGGGGAGGGGATCCACGAG.

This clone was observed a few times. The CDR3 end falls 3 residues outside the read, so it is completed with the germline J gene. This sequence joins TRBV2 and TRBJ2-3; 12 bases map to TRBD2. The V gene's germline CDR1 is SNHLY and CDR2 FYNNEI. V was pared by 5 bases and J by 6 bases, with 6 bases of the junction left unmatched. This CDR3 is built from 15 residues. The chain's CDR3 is CASSLPTSGGDTQYF. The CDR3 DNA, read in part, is TGTGCCAGCAGTCTCCCTACTAGCGGGGGGGATACG.

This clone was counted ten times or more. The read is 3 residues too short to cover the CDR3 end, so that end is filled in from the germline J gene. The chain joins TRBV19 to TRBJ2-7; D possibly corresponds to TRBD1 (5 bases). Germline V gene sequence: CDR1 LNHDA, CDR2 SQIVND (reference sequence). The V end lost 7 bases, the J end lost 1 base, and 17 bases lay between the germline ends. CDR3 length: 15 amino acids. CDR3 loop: CASKEKVSGSYEQYF. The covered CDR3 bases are TGTGCCAGTAAGGAGAAGGTGTCAGGGTCCTACGAG.

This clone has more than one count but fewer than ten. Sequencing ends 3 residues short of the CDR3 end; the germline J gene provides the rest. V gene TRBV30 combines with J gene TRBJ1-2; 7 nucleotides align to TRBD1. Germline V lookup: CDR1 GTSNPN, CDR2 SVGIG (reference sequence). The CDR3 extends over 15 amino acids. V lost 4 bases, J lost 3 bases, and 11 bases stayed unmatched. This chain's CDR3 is CAWKRAGGTYYGYTF. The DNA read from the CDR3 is TGTGCCTGGAAGAGGGCAGGGGGGACTTACTATGGC.

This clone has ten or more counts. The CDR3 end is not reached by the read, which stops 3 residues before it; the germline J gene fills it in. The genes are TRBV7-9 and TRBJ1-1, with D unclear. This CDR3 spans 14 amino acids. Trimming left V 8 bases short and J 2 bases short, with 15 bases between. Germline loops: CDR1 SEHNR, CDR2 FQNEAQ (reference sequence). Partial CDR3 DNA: TGTGCCAGCTCCCCTAGACTACTTAACACTGAA. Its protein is CASSPRLLNTE. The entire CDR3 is CASSPRLLNTEAFF.

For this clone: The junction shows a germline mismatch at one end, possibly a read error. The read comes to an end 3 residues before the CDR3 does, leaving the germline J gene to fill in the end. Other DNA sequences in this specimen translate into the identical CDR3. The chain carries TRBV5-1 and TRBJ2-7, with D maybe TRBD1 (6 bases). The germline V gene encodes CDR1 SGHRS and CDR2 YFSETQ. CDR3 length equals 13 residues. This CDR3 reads CASSADSSYEQYF. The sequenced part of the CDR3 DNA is TGCGCTAGCAGCGCGGACAGTTCCTACGAG.

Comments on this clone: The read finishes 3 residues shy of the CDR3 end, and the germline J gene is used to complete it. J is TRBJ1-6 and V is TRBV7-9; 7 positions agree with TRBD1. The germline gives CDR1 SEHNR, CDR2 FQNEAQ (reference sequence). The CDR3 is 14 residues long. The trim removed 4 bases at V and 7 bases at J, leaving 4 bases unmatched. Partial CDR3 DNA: TGTGCCAGCAGCTCCCAACAGGGGAATTCACCC. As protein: CASSSQQGNSP. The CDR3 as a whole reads CASSSQQGNSPLHF.

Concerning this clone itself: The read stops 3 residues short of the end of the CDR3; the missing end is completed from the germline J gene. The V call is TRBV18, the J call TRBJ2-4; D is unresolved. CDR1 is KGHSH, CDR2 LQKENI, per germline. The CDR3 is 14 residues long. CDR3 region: CASSPPSKAVPQYF. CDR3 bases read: TGTGCCAGCTCACCACCGTCCAAGGCCGTCCCT.

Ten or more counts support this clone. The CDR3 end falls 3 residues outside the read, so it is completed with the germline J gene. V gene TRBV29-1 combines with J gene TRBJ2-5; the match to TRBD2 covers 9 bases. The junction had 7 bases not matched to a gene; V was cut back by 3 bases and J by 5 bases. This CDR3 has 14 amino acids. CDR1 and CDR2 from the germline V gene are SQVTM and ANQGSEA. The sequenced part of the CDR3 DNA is TGCAGCGTTGACGACGCGGGGGGGCTGGAGACC. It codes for CSVDDAGGLET. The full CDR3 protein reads CSVDDAGGLETQYF.

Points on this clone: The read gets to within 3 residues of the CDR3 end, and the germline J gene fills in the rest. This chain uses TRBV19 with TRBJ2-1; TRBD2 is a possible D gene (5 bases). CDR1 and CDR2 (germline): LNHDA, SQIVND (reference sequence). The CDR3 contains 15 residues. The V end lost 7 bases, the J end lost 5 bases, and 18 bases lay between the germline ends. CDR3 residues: CASIPPGSGNNEQFF. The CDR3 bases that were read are TGTGCCAGTATCCCCCCGGGGAGCGGTAACAATGAG.

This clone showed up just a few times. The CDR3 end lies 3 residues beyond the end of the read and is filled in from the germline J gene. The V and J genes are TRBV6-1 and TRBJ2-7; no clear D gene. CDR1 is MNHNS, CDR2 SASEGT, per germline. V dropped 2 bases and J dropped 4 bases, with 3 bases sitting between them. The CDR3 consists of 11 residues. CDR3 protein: CASSEQYEQYF. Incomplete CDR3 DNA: TGTGCCAGCAGTGAACAGTACGAG.

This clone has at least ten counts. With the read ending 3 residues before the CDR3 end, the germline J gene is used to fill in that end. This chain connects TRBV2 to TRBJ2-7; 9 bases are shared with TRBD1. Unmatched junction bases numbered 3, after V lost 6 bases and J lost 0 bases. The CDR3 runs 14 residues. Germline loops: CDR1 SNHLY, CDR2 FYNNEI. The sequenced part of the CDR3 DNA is TGTGCCAGCAGACGACAGGGGGACTCCTACGAG. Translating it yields CASRRQGDSYE. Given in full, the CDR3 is CASRRQGDSYEQYF.

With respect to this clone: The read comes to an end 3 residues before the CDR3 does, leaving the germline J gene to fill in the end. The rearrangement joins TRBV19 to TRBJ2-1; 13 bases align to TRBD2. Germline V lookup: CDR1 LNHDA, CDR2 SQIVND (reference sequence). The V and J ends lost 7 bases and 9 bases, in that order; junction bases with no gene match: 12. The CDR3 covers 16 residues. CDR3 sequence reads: CASNGLAGVLGGEQFF. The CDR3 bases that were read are TGTGCCAGTAATGGACTAGCGGGGGTCCTTGGGGGTGAG.

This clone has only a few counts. Incomplete CDR3 DNA: TGTGCCAGCTCCCAGGGGCAGGGATTTGGC. Translation: CASSQGQGFG. The entire CDR3 is CASSQGQGFGYTF. The chain is built from TRBV18 and TRBJ1-2, with a possible D match to TRBD1 (6 bases). Sequencing ends 3 residues short of the CDR3 end; the germline J gene provides the rest. The CDR3 is 13 residues long. CDR1 and CDR2 (germline): KGHSH, LQKENI. The V end was cut by 6 bases, the J end by 7 bases, with 15 bases between.

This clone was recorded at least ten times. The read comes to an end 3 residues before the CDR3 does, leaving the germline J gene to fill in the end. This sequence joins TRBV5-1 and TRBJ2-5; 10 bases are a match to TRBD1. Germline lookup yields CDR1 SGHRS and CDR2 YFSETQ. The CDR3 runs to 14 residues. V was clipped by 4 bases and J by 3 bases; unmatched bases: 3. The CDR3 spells CASSLGTGEETQYF. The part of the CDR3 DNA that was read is TGCGCCAGCAGCCTCGGGACAGGGGAAGAGACC.

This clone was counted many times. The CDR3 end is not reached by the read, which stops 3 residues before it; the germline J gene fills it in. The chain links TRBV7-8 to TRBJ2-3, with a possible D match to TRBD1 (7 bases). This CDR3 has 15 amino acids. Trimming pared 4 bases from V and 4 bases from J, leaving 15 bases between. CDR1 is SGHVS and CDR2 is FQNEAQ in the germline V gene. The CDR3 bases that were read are TGTGCCAGCAGCTCGCGGGGACAGTTCTCAGATACG. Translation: CASSSRGQFSDT. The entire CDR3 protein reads CASSSRGQFSDTQYF.

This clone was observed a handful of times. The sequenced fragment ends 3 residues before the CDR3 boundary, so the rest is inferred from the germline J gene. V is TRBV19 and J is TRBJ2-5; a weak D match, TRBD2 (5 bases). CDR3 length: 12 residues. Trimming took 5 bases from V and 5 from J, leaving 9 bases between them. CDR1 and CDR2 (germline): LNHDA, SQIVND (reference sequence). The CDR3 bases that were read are TGTGCCAGTAGTGGCCCGGGGGAGACC. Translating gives CASSGPGET. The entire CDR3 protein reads CASSGPGETQYF.

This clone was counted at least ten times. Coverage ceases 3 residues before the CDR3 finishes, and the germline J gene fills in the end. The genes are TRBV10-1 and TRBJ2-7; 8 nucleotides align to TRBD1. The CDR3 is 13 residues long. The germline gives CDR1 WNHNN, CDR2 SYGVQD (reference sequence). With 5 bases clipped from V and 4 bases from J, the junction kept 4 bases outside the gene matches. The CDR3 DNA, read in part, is TGCGCCAGCAGTTCAGGGGGCTCGTACGAG. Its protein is CASSSGGSYE. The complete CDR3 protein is CASSSGGSYEQYF.

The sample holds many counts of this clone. The DNA read from the CDR3 is TGTGCCAGTAGACCTTCGGGGTTGTCCTACAATGAG. Translating gives CASRPSGLSYNE. In full, the CDR3 is CASRPSGLSYNEQFF. This rearrangement joins TRBV19 to TRBJ2-1, with D possibly TRBD2 on 5 matching bases. The read halts 3 residues ahead of the CDR3 end, with the missing end drawn from the germline J gene. CDR1 is LNHDA, CDR2 SQIVND, per germline (reference sequence). This CDR3 contains 15 residues. V lost 6 bases to trimming and J lost 1 base, with 13 bases between them.

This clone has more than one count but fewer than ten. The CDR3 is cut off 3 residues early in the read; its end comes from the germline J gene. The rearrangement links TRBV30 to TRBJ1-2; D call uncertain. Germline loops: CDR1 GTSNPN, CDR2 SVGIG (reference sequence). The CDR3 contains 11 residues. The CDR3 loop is CAWRSAWGYTF. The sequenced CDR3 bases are TGTGCCTGGAGGAGCGCCTGGGGC.

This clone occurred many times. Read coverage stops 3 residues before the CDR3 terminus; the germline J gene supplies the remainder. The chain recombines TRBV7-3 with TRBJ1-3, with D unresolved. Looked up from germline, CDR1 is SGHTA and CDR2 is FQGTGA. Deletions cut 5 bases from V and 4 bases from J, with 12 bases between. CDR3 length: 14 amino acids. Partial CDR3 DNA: TGTGCCAGCAGCCGAGGGCCGGGGGGAAACACC. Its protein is CASSRGPGGNT. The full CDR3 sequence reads CASSRGPGGNTIYF. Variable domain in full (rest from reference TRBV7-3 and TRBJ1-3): GAGVSQTPSNKVTEKGKYVELRCDPISGHTALYWYRQSLGQGPEFLIYFQGTGAADDSGLPNDRFFAVRPEGSVSTLKIQRTERGDSAVYLCASSRGPGGNTIYFGEGSWLTVV.

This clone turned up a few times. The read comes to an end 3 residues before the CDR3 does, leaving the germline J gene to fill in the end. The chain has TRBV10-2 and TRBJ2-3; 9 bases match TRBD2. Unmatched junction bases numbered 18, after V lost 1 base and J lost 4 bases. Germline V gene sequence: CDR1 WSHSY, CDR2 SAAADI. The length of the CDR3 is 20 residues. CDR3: CASSELVVQGRRGGADTQYF. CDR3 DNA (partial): TGCGCCAGCAGTGAGTTAGTGGTACAGGGACGGCGGGGGGGCGCAGATACG.

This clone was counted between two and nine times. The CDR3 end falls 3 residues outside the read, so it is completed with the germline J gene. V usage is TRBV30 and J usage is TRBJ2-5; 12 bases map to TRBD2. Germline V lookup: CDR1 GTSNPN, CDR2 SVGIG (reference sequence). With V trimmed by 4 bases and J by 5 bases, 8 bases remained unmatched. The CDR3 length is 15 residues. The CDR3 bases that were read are TGTGCCTGGAACCCTAGCGGGGGGGCCCTCGAGACC. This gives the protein CAWNPSGGALET. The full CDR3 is CAWNPSGGALETQYF. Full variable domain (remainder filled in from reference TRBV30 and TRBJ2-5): SQTIHQWPATLVQPVGSPLSLECTVEGTSNPNLYWYRQAAGRGLQLLFYSVGIGQISSEVPQNLSASRPQDRQFILSSKKLLLSDSGFYLCAWNPSGGALETQYFGPGTRLLVL.

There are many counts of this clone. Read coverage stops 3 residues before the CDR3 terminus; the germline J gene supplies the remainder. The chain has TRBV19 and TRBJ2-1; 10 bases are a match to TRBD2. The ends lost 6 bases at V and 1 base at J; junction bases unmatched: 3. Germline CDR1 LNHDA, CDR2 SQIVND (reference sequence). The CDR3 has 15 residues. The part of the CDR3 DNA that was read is TGTGCCAGTAGGCCAGCGGGGGGGTCCTACAATGAG. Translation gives CASRPAGGSYNE. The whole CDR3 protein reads CASRPAGGSYNEQFF. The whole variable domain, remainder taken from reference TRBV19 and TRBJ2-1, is DGGITQSPKYLFRKEGQNVTLSCEQNLNHDAMYWYRQDPGQGLRLIYYSQIVNDFQKGDIAEGYSVSREKKESFPLTVTSAQKNPTAFYLCASRPAGGSYNEQFFGPGTRLTVL.

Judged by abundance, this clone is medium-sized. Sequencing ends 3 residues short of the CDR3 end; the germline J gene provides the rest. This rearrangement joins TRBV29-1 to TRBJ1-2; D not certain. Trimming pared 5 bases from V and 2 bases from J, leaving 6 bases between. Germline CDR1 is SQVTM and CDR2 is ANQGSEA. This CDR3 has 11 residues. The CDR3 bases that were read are TGCAGCGTTAGGCTCAACTATGGC. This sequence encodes CSVRLNYG. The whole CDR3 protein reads CSVRLNYGYTF.

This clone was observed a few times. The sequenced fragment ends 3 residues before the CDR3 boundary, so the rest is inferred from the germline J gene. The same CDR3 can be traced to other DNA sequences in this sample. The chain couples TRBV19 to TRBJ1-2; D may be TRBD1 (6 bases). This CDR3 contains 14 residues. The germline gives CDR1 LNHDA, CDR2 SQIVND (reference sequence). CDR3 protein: CASSLRTEGGGYTF. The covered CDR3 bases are TGTGCCAGCAGTCTTCGGACTGAGGGGGGGGGC.

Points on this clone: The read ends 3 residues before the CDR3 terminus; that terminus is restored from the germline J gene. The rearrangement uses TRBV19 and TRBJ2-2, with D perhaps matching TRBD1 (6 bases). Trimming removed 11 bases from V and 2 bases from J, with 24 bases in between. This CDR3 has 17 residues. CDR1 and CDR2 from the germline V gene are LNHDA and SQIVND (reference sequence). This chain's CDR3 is CALRGTHRSGNTGELFF. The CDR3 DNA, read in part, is TGTGCCCTACGAGGGACACACAGGTCCGGAAACACCGGGGAG.

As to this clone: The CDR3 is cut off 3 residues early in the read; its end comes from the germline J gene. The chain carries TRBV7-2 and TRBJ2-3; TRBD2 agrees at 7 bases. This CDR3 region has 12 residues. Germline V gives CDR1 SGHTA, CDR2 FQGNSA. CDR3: CASSAGELSQYF. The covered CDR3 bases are TGTGCCAGCAGCGCGGGGGAGTTATCG.

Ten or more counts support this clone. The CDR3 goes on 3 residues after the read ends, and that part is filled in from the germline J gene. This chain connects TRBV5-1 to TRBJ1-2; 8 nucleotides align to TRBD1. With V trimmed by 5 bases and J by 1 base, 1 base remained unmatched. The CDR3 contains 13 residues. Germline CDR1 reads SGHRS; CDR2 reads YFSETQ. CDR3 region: CASRDRDNYGYTF. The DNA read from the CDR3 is TGCGCCAGCAGGGACAGGGATAACTATGGC.

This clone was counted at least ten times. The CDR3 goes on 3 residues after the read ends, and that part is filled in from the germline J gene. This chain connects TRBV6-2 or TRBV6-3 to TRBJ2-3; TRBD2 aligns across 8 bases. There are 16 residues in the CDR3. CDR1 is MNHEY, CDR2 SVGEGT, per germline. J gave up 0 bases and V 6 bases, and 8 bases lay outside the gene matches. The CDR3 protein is CASSSPSGPSTDTQYF. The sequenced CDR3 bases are TGTGCCAGCAGCTCTCCTAGCGGGCCTAGCACAGATACG.